This TCR beta chain was sequenced in a study of T-cell reconstitution after alpha-beta-depleted transplantation in children. Study results and caveats: Expanded graft clones, several hundred of them, were reportedly the source of alpha-beta T cells about two months after transplant. Elevated TCRbeta diversity at day 60 was traced, in some patients, to surviving recipient T cells and thymic progenitors. The main origin of T-cell counts and diversity one year after transplant was newly produced T cells.

Unique molecular identifiers were incorporated into the prepared TCRbeta library. From the PCR reads, TCRdb called clonotypes with MiXCR, one entry per CDR3 protein. Found here are 200,000 to 300,000 distinct CDR3 sequences, less than 9% of them singletons; the top ten hold roughly 6%. This clonotype has ten or more counts. Its cognate antigen is unknown. The TCR sequence derives from a male patient under 18 who had a stem cell transplant for acute lymphoblastic leukemia, so the T cells may come from the graft donor. The input for sequencing was PBMCs, mostly from graft donor cells, taken 180 days after TCRalphabeta/CD19-depleted stem cell transplant.

The CDR3 nucleotides are TGTGCCAGCAGCTCGGGATTAACCTACGAGCAGTACTTC. Its translation is CASSSGLTYEQYF. The V and J genes are TRBV7-6 and TRBJ2-7; tentative D call: TRBD2 (5 bases). Germline V gives CDR1 SGHVS, CDR2 FNYEAQ. Trimming removed 4 bases at V and 2 bases at J, with 9 bases between. The CDR3 runs to 13 residues.